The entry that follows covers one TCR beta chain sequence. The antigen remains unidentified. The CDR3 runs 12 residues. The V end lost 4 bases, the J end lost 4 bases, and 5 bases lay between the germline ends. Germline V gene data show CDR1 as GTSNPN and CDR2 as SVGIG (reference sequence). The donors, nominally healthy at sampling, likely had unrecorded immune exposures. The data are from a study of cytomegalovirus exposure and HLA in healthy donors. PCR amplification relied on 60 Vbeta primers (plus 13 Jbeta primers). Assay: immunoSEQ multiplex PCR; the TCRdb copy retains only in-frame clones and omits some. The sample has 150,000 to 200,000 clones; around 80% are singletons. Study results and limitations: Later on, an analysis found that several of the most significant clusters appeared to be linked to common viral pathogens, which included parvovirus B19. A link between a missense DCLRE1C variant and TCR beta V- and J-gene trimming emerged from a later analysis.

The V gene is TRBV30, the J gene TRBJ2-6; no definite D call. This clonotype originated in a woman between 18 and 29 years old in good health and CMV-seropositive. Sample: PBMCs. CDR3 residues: CAWTPGANVLTF. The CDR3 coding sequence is TGTGCCTGGACCCCAGGGGCCAACGTCCTGACTTTC.